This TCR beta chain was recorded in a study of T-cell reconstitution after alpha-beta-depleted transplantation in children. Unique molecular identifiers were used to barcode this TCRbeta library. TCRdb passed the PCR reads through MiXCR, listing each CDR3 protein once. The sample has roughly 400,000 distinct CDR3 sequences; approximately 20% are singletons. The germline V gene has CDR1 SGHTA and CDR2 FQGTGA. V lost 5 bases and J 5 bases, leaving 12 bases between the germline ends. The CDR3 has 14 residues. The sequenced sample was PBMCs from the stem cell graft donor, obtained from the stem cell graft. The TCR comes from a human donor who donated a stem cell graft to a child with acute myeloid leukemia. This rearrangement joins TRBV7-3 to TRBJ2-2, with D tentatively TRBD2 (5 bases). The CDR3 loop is CASSPGMGTGELFF. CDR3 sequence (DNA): TGTGCCAGCAGCCCGGGGATGGGGACCGGGGAGCTGTTTTTT.